Each of the 13 T cell receptor beta chains below was sequenced from the same sample in a study of cytomegalovirus exposure and HLA in healthy donors. The PCR contained 60 Vbeta and 13 Jbeta primers. Repertoires were generated with immunoSEQ multiplex PCR, while TCRdb's copy carries only in-frame clones and drops some. In all, the sample yields 200,000 to 250,000 clones. Sequences were obtained from PBMCs. These receptors were taken from a young woman in good health and CMV-seropositive.

The chain has TRBV5-4 and TRBJ2-3; 10 bases fit TRBD2. The CDR3 is 15 amino acids. Germline V gene data show CDR1 as SGHNT and CDR2 as YYREEE (reference sequence). With V trimmed by 0 bases and J by 3 bases, 1 base remained unmatched. CDR3 in amino acids: CASSLALAGTDTQYF. The CDR3 DNA reads as TGTGCCAGCAGCTTGGCACTAGCGGGGACAGATACGCAGTATTTT.

This chain joins TRBV10-3 and TRBJ1-1; 9 positions agree with TRBD1. Germline V gene sequence: CDR1 ENHRY, CDR2 SYGVKD. The CDR3 is 17 residues long. Trimming at V came to 6 bases and at J to 2 bases, leaving 13 bases not matched to a gene. The CDR3 DNA sequence: TGTGCCATCAGACCAGGACAGGGGAGAGAGGTTAACACTGAAGCTTTCTTT. Its protein product is CAIRPGQGREVNTEAFF.

The gene calls are TRBV28 and TRBJ2-3, with TRBD2 matching over 7 bases. The CDR3 totals 17 residues. Germline V CDR1 and CDR2: MDHEN, SYDVKM. V gave up 6 bases and J gave up 6 bases; unmatched junction bases: 18. In DNA, the CDR3 is TGTGCCAGCAGCCGATCCATACTAGCGTACGAGGAGGATACGCAGTATTTT. Translated, it gives CASSRSILAYEEDTQYF. Full variable domain (remainder filled in from reference TRBV28 and TRBJ2-3): DVKVTQSSRYLVKRTGEKVFLECVQDMDHENMFWYRQDPGLGLRLIYFSYDVKMKEKGDIPEGYSVSREKKERFSLILESASTNQTSMYLCASSRSILAYEEDTQYFGPGTRLTVL.

The CDR3 is CASSRPGGSEAFF. In DNA form, the CDR3 reads TGTGCCAGCAGCCGCCCGGGAGGATCAGAAGCTTTCTTT. The genes are TRBV7-6 and TRBJ1-1; D ambiguous. Germline CDR1 is SGHVS and CDR2 is FNYEAQ. V was pared by 5 bases and J by 8 bases, with 15 bases between. The CDR3 sequence is 13 residues long.

On this clone itself: The same CDR3 arises from other DNA sequences in this sample as well. This chain uses TRBV14 with TRBJ1-2; the D is unclear. Germline assignment: CDR1 SGHDN and CDR2 FVKESK. The V and J ends lost 0 bases and 5 bases respectively, with 7 bases between them. CDR3 size: 13 residues. CDR3 in DNA: TGTGCCAGCAGCCAAGACAGGTCGTATGGCTACACCTTC. This translates into CASSQDRSYGYTF.

The genes are TRBV5-1 and TRBJ1-2, with D hard to call. The CDR3 length is 14 residues. The ends were cut back, 7 bases at V and 6 bases at J, with 19 bases in the middle. From germline, CDR1 is SGHRS and CDR2 YFSETQ. CDR3 sequence reads: CASRELAPSDGYTF. Here the CDR3 DNA reads TGCGCCAGCCGGGAACTAGCACCGTCCGATGGCTACACCTTC.

The V and J genes are TRBV28 and TRBJ1-2, with a tentative D call TRBD1 (6 bases). The V end was cut by 6 bases, the J end by 8 bases, with 13 bases between. Germline V gives CDR1 MDHEN, CDR2 SYDVKM. This CDR3 spans 12 amino acids. The DNA of the CDR3 is TGTGCCAGCAGGGACAGCCGGGTGGGCTACACCTTC. This translates into CASRDSRVGYTF.

V is TRBV12-5 and J is TRBJ1-1, with D uncertain. V was cut by 0 bases and J by 5 bases, with 7 bases left in between. CDR3 length: 13 residues. The germline CDR1 and CDR2 sequences are LGHNT and FRNRAP. CDR3 nucleotide sequence: TGTGCTAGTGGTTTGGTATCGGGGACTGAAGCTTTCTTT. Translated, it gives CASGLVSGTEAFF. Filled out from reference TRBV12-5 and TRBJ1-1, the complete variable domain reads DARVTQTPRHKVTEMGQEVTMRCQPILGHNTVFWYRQTMMQGLELLAYFRNRAPLDDSGMPKDRFSAEMPDATLATLKIQPSEPRDSAVYFCASGLVSGTEAFFGQGTRLTVV.

V gene TRBV19 combines with J gene TRBJ2-3; TRBD2 might be the D (5 bases). Trimming shortened V by 6 bases and J by 1 base, and 17 bases separated the two germline ends. Germline CDR1 is LNHDA and CDR2 is SQIVND (reference sequence). There are 16 residues in the CDR3. The CDR3 sequence is CASRGPPSGGTDTQYF. The CDR3 coding sequence is TGTGCCAGTAGAGGACCCCCAAGCGGCGGCACAGATACGCAGTATTTT. The complete variable domain, with remaining parts taken from reference TRBV19 and TRBJ2-3, reads DGGITQSPKYLFRKEGQNVTLSCEQNLNHDAMYWYRQDPGQGLRLIYYSQIVNDFQKGDIAEGYSVSREKKESFPLTVTSAQKNPTAFYLCASRGPPSGGTDTQYFGPGTRLTVL.

This CDR3 is CASSEGPLGTEQYF. Written as DNA, the CDR3 is TGCGCCAGCAGTGAGGGGCCGCTGGGCACTGAGCAGTACTTC. The genes are TRBV10-1 and TRBJ2-7; D is unresolved. CDR3 length: 14 amino acids. The V gene's germline CDR1 is WNHNN and CDR2 SYGVQD (reference sequence). The germline V and J ends were trimmed by 2 bases and 7 bases, with 15 bases remaining between them.

This chain links TRBV10-1 with TRBJ1-1, with 10 bases fitting TRBD1. Per the germline V gene, CDR1 is WNHNN and CDR2 is SYGVQD (reference sequence). V shed 5 bases and J 7 bases; nucleotides not matched to a gene: 1. The CDR3 runs to 12 residues. The CDR3 loop is CASSRTGGEAFF. The CDR3 DNA reads TGCGCCAGCAGTCGGACAGGGGGTGAAGCTTTCTTT.

The chain joins TRBV29-1 to TRBJ1-1; TRBD1 aligns across 7 bases. The ends lost 5 bases at V and 3 bases at J; junction bases unmatched: 6. Germline V gives CDR1 SQVTM, CDR2 ANQGSEA. This CDR3 has 13 residues. CDR3 nucleotides: TGCAGCGTTCGGAGCAGGGGGTACACTGAAGCTTTCTTT. Its translation is CSVRSRGYTEAFF.

The chain employs TRBV10-3 and TRBJ2-2; TRBD2 aligns across 8 bases. V dropped 3 bases and J dropped 0; count of bases not matched to a gene: 15. The CDR3 is 20 residues long. CDR1 and CDR2 (germline): ENHRY, SYGVKD. The chain's CDR3 is CAISDPGGRSDESNTGELFF. The CDR3 DNA reads TGTGCCATCAGTGATCCGGGAGGGCGGAGTGATGAGTCGAACACCGGGGAGCTGTTTTTT.